This T cell receptor beta chain was observed in a study of patients and donors after allogeneic stem cell transplantation. TCRdb itself ran the RT-PCR reads through MiXCR, one entry per CDR3 protein. Among under 200,000 distinct CDR3 sequences listed, over 25% were seen once. V lost 5 bases and J lost 1; bases outside the gene matches: 2. This CDR3 is 13 amino acids long. Germline lookup yields CDR1 DFQATT and CDR2 SNEGSKA (reference sequence). Sequencing input: blood, either unsorted or a sorted T cell fraction (not recorded which). The V and J genes are TRBV20-1 and TRBJ1-1, with TRBD1 identical over 9 bases. This receptor was taken from a human donor who was either an allogeneic HSCT recipient or a stem cell or donor lymphocyte infusion donor (not recorded which). It is not recorded whose cells these are; they may come from a transplant donor. The CDR3 bases are TGCAGTGCTGAGGGACAGGGGAACACTGAAGCTTTCTTT. Translating gives CSAEGQGNTEAFF.